This is a list of T cell receptor beta chains from one sample in a study of T cell responses to AZD1222 COVID-19 vaccine. Data came from immunoSEQ multiplex PCR; TCRdb stores just in-frame clones and leaves some out. The table records about 85,000 clones, around 90% of them present only once. The material sequenced was peripheral blood, taken 28 days after the second AZD1222 dose. These receptors all come from an adult who received the AZD1222 COVID-19 vaccine. CDR3s include the opening cysteine and the closing phenylalanine or tryptophan. D genes are given only for firm matches. The size field is filled for only some rows; it gives once, few, many or a size class.

v_call: TRBV10-1; j_call: TRBJ2-2; d_call: TRBD1; clone_size: .; cdr3_aa: CASSGTGPGELFF; cdr3_nt: TGCGCCAGCAGTGGGACAGGGCCCGGGGAGCTGTTTTTT
v_call: TRBV25-1; j_call: TRBJ1-1; d_call: TRBD1; clone_size: .; cdr3_aa: CASSDLGQGTEAFF; cdr3_nt: TGTGCCAGCAGTGACCTGGGACAGGGGACTGAAGCTTTCTTT
v_call: TRBV29-1; j_call: TRBJ2-1; d_call: .; clone_size: .; cdr3_aa: CSPRQLFNNEQFF; cdr3_nt: TGCAGCCCCAGGCAGCTTTTTAACAATGAGCAGTTCTTC
v_call: TRBV24-1; j_call: TRBJ2-2; d_call: .; clone_size: .; cdr3_aa: CATRGDTGELFF; cdr3_nt: TGTGCCACCAGGGGTGACACCGGGGAGCTGTTTTTT
v_call: TRBV10-3; j_call: TRBJ2-3; d_call: .; clone_size: .; cdr3_aa: CAISDRSDTQYF; cdr3_nt: TGTGCCATCAGTGACAGGTCAGATACGCAGTATTTT
v_call: TRBV5-1; j_call: TRBJ2-7; d_call: .; clone_size: .; cdr3_aa: CASSLVGRKAYEQYF; cdr3_nt: TGCGCCAGCAGCTTGGTGGGAAGAAAGGCCTACGAGCAGTACTTC
v_call: TRBV10-3; j_call: TRBJ1-2; d_call: .; clone_size: .; cdr3_aa: CAISESGGAGYGYTF; cdr3_nt: TGTGCCATCAGTGAGTCGGGGGGGGCTGGCTATGGCTACACCTTC
v_call: TRBV5-4; j_call: TRBJ1-4; d_call: .; clone_size: .; cdr3_aa: CASSPARRGEKLFF; cdr3_nt: TGTGCCAGCAGCCCAGCCCGGAGGGGTGAAAAACTGTTTTTT
v_call: TRBV4-2; j_call: TRBJ2-1; d_call: .; clone_size: once; cdr3_aa: CASSPPEASSYNEQFF; cdr3_nt: TGTGCCAGCAGCCCCCCTGAAGCTAGCTCCTACAATGAGCAGTTCTTC
v_call: TRBV7-3; j_call: TRBJ2-3; d_call: .; clone_size: .; cdr3_aa: CASGSVGHTDTQYF; cdr3_nt: TGTGCCAGCGGAAGCGTAGGTCACACAGATACGCAGTATTTT
v_call: TRBV2; j_call: TRBJ1-5; d_call: .; clone_size: .; cdr3_aa: CASSQGVGRTQPQHF; cdr3_nt: TGTGCCAGCAGCCAGGGTGTAGGTAGGACTCAGCCCCAGCATTTT
v_call: TRBV7-6; j_call: TRBJ1-4; d_call: .; clone_size: medium-sized; cdr3_aa: CASSLAQSRRKLFF; cdr3_nt: TGTGCCAGCAGCTTAGCTCAGTCGCGGAGAAAACTGTTTTTT
v_call: TRBV7-3; j_call: TRBJ2-7; d_call: .; clone_size: .; cdr3_aa: CASSLDQRYEQYF; cdr3_nt: TGTGCCAGCAGCTTAGACCAGAGGTACGAGCAGTACTTC
v_call: TRBV5-5; j_call: TRBJ2-1; d_call: .; clone_size: .; cdr3_aa: CASSADPPNDNEQFF; cdr3_nt: TGTGCCAGCAGCGCCGACCCCCCAAATGACAATGAGCAGTTCTTC
v_call: TRBV29-1; j_call: TRBJ2-1; d_call: TRBD2; clone_size: .; cdr3_aa: CSATNSGSYNEQFF; cdr3_nt: TGCAGCGCGACCAATAGCGGGAGCTACAATGAGCAGTTCTTC
v_call: TRBV14; j_call: TRBJ2-7; d_call: .; clone_size: .; cdr3_aa: CASSQAAGPRGEQYF; cdr3_nt: TGTGCCAGCAGCCAAGCGGCGGGTCCCAGGGGCGAGCAGTACTTC
v_call: TRBV11-2; j_call: TRBJ2-2; d_call: .; clone_size: .; cdr3_aa: CASSYPGTLNTGELFF; cdr3_nt: TGTGCCAGCAGCTACCCCGGGACTTTGAACACCGGGGAGCTGTTTTTT
v_call: TRBV6-1; j_call: TRBJ1-3; d_call: .; clone_size: .; cdr3_aa: CASSEVEGATIYF; cdr3_nt: TGTGCCAGCAGTGAGGTCGAAGGGGCCACCATATATTTT
v_call: TRBV2; j_call: TRBJ2-7; d_call: TRBD1; clone_size: .; cdr3_aa: CASSGDRGSYEQYF; cdr3_nt: TGTGCCAGCAGTGGGGACAGGGGAAGCTACGAGCAGTACTTC
v_call: TRBV28; j_call: TRBJ2-6; d_call: TRBD1; clone_size: .; cdr3_aa: CASSFLRRPRTGVLEGANVLTF; cdr3_nt: TGTGCCAGCAGTTTTCTCCGCCGCCCGAGGACAGGTGTTCTGGAAGGGGCCAACGTCCTGACTTTC
v_call: TRBV28; j_call: TRBJ1-2; d_call: .; clone_size: .; cdr3_aa: CASSSRPNYGYTF; cdr3_nt: TGTGCCAGCAGTTCCCGGCCAAACTATGGCTACACCTTC
v_call: TRBV28; j_call: TRBJ1-2; d_call: .; clone_size: .; cdr3_aa: CASSLSRGFGYTF; cdr3_nt: TGTGCCAGCAGTTTATCACGGGGCTTCGGCTACACCTTC
v_call: TRBV12-3/TRBV12-4; j_call: TRBJ1-2; d_call: .; clone_size: .; cdr3_aa: CASSIQGNYGYTF; cdr3_nt: TGTGCCAGCAGTATACAGGGTAACTATGGCTACACCTTC
v_call: TRBV15; j_call: TRBJ1-5; d_call: .; clone_size: .; cdr3_aa: CATSRDRGASQPQHF; cdr3_nt: TGTGCCACCAGCAGAGACCGGGGGGCTAGTCAGCCCCAGCATTTT
v_call: TRBV18; j_call: TRBJ2-1; d_call: .; clone_size: once; cdr3_aa: CASSPPGRRDNEQFF; cdr3_nt: TGTGCCAGCTCACCACCGGGAAGACGGGACAATGAGCAGTTCTTC
v_call: TRBV2; j_call: TRBJ1-5; d_call: .; clone_size: .; cdr3_aa: CASSGTISNQPQHF; cdr3_nt: TGTGCCAGCAGCGGAACAATTAGCAATCAGCCCCAGCATTTT
v_call: TRBV4-1; j_call: TRBJ2-5; d_call: .; clone_size: .; cdr3_aa: CASSQEGLQETQYF; cdr3_nt: TGCGCCAGCAGCCAAGAAGGGCTCCAAGAGACCCAGTACTTC
v_call: TRBV19; j_call: TRBJ2-7; d_call: TRBD1; clone_size: .; cdr3_aa: CASSKGQGTYEQYF; cdr3_nt: TGTGCCAGTAGTAAAGGACAGGGGACTTACGAGCAGTACTTC
v_call: TRBV28; j_call: TRBJ1-5; d_call: TRBD1; clone_size: .; cdr3_aa: CASSPGQGAQPQHF; cdr3_nt: TGTGCCAGCAGTCCTGGACAGGGGGCTCAGCCCCAGCATTTT
v_call: TRBV10-3; j_call: TRBJ1-4; d_call: .; clone_size: .; cdr3_aa: CAKLHTGWWDEKLFF; cdr3_nt: TGTGCCAAACTTCATACAGGTTGGTGGGATGAAAAACTGTTTTTT
v_call: TRBV5-6; j_call: TRBJ1-1; d_call: .; clone_size: once; cdr3_aa: CASSFERSNTEAFF; cdr3_nt: TGTGCCAGCAGCTTCGAAAGGAGTAACACTGAAGCTTTCTTT
v_call: TRBV24-1; j_call: TRBJ2-1; d_call: TRBD1; clone_size: .; cdr3_aa: CATSDPWTGSGQFF; cdr3_nt: TGTGCCACCAGTGATCCGTGGACAGGGTCTGGCCAGTTCTTC
v_call: TRBV12-3/TRBV12-4; j_call: TRBJ1-1; d_call: .; clone_size: .; cdr3_aa: CASISRGRTEAFF; cdr3_nt: TGTGCCAGCATCTCGAGGGGCCGGACTGAAGCTTTCTTT
v_call: TRBV6-5; j_call: TRBJ1-5; d_call: TRBD1; clone_size: few; cdr3_aa: CASSQGAHSNQPQHF; cdr3_nt: TGTGCCAGCAGTCAGGGGGCGCATAGCAATCAGCCCCAGCATTTT
v_call: TRBV6-5; j_call: TRBJ1-5; d_call: TRBD1; clone_size: .; cdr3_aa: CASSRSGGQPQHF; cdr3_nt: TGTGCCAGCAGCCGCTCAGGGGGTCAGCCCCAGCATTTT
v_call: TRBV9; j_call: TRBJ2-7; d_call: .; clone_size: .; cdr3_aa: CASSVEARPAYEQYF; cdr3_nt: TGTGCCAGCAGCGTAGAGGCCAGGCCGGCCTACGAGCAGTACTTC
v_call: TRBV1; j_call: TRBJ2-2; d_call: .; clone_size: .; cdr3_aa: CTSTFQEGLADHTGELFF; cdr3_nt: TGCACCAGCACCTTCCAGGAGGGACTAGCGGACCACACCGGGGAGCTGTTTTTT
v_call: TRBV27; j_call: TRBJ2-2; d_call: TRBD2; clone_size: .; cdr3_aa: CASSTPLPRREGLNTGELFF; cdr3_nt: TGTGCCAGCAGCACCCCCCTCCCCCGGCGGGAGGGCCTTAACACCGGGGAGCTGTTTTTT
v_call: TRBV4-2; j_call: TRBJ2-2; d_call: TRBD1; clone_size: .; cdr3_aa: CASSQGPGQGFTGELFF; cdr3_nt: TGTGCCAGCAGCCAGGGGCCGGGACAGGGGTTCACCGGGGAGCTGTTTTTT
v_call: TRBV19; j_call: TRBJ2-1; d_call: .; clone_size: .; cdr3_aa: CASSKYNEQFF; cdr3_nt: TGTGCCAGTAGTAAATATAATGAGCAGTTCTTC
v_call: TRBV4-3; j_call: TRBJ2-1; d_call: .; clone_size: .; cdr3_aa: CASSQEAHATYNEQFF; cdr3_nt: TGCGCCAGCAGCCAAGAGGCGCACGCCACCTACAATGAGCAGTTCTTC
v_call: TRBV19; j_call: TRBJ1-4; d_call: .; clone_size: .; cdr3_aa: CASSSDGRALNEKLFF; cdr3_nt: TGTGCCAGTAGTAGCGACGGACGTGCCCTTAATGAAAAACTGTTTTTT
v_call: TRBV27; j_call: TRBJ1-6; d_call: TRBD1; clone_size: .; cdr3_aa: CASSPTTGSNSPLHF; cdr3_nt: TGTGCCAGCAGTCCCACGACAGGGAGTAATTCACCCCTCCACTTT
v_call: TRBV25-1; j_call: TRBJ1-1; d_call: .; clone_size: once; cdr3_aa: CASVDRRQAEAFF; cdr3_nt: TGTGCCAGCGTAGACAGAAGACAGGCTGAAGCTTTCTTT